The TCR beta chain under discussion was sequenced for a study of blood T cell repertoires in COVID-19. There are a few counts of this clone. The assay was immunoSEQ multiplex PCR, and TCRdb's table has in-frame clones only and misses some. Counted here are a few hundred thousand clones, roughly 87% occurring once; the ten biggest clones make up around 9.3%. The sequencing input was PBMCs or T cells enriched from blood (not recorded which). The sequence was collected from a woman aged 18-29 years who had recovered from COVID-19.

The chain's CDR3 is CATAVPETGRIGELFF. CDR3 coding DNA: TGTGCCACAGCCGTTCCCGAGACAGGGAGGATCGGGGAGCTGTTTTTT. The gene calls are TRBV28 and TRBJ2-2; D is possibly TRBD1 (7 bases). The germline V and J ends were trimmed by 10 bases and 7 bases, with 25 bases remaining between them. Germline loops: CDR1 MDHEN, CDR2 SYDVKM. The CDR3 has 16 amino acids.